The sample holds one count of the clone carrying this TCR beta chain. CDR1 and CDR2 (germline): PRHDT, FYEKMQ (reference sequence). The CDR3 is made up of 13 amino acids. V was clipped by 8 bases and J by 6 bases; unmatched bases: 9. TCRdb's table, derived via immunoSEQ multiplex PCR, lists solely in-frame clones and lacks some. The sample holds tens of thousands of clones; roughly 92% are singletons and the top ten take approximately 3%. This entry is derived from a study of T cell changes during pregnancy in multiple sclerosis. V usage is TRBV13 and J usage is TRBJ2-7; 8 nucleotides align to TRBD1. The receptor comes from a female donor in good health, enrolled as a control in a pregnancy study. Sequencing used CD8+ T cells from peripheral blood mononuclear cells, obtained in the third trimester of pregnancy. The CDR3 bases are TGTGCCAGCGCCGGGACAGGCCCTCCCGAGCAGTACTTC. Amino acids: CASAGTGPPEQYF. The full variable domain, its missing parts supplied by reference TRBV13 and TRBJ2-7, is AAGVIQSPRHLIKEKRETATLKCYPIPRHDTVYWYQQGPGQDPQFLISFYEKMQSDKGSIPDRFSAQQFSDYHSELNMSSLELGDSALYFCASAGTGPPEQYFGPGTRLTVT.